This T cell receptor beta chain was recorded in a study of T cell changes during pregnancy in multiple sclerosis. Clones were read by immunoSEQ multiplex PCR, and TCRdb kept only the in-frame ones, dropping some. The table includes about 17,000 clones, approximately 84% detected once. The count of this clone is one. This CDR3 is built from 13 residues. V was trimmed by 2 bases and J by 2 bases, leaving 6 bases between them. Germline V CDR1 and CDR2: SNHLY, FYNNEI. The V gene is TRBV2, the J gene TRBJ1-2; D is unclear. This specimen was CD8+ T cells from peripheral blood mononuclear cells, taken in the third trimester of pregnancy. The TCR sequence derives from a female donor in good health, enrolled as a control in a pregnancy study. The chain's CDR3 is CASSEYTNYGYTF. The DNA for the CDR3 is TGTGCCAGCAGTGAATACACCAACTATGGCTACACCTTC.